This T cell receptor (beta chain) derives from a study of T cells after yellow fever vaccination. Study outcomes and limitations: Researchers cautioned that FACS-sorted repertoires could harbor abundant clonotypes contaminating from the bulk population. After the booster, around 95% of CD4 and more than 75% of CD8 primary-response clones were re-detected.

TCRdb re-derived calls from the 5' RACE reads in MiXCR, one entry per CDR3 protein. The sample holds 250,000 to 300,000 distinct CDR3 sequences, about 5% seen once. In germline, CDR1 is SGHAT, CDR2 FQNNGV. CDR3 length equals 14 residues. Trimming left V 5 bases short and J 3 bases short, with 13 bases between. On this clonotype itself: What it binds is unknown.

The starting material was CD4+ T cells sorted from PBMCs, obtained on the day of the yellow fever booster vaccination. The source of this sequence is a man aged 18 to 30 who received the YFV17D yellow fever vaccine. The chain links TRBV11-2 to TRBJ1-1; D is unclear. The CDR3 sequence is CASSPEEGYTEAFF. CDR3 in DNA: TGTGCCAGCAGCCCCGAGGAGGGTTACACTGAAGCTTTCTTT.